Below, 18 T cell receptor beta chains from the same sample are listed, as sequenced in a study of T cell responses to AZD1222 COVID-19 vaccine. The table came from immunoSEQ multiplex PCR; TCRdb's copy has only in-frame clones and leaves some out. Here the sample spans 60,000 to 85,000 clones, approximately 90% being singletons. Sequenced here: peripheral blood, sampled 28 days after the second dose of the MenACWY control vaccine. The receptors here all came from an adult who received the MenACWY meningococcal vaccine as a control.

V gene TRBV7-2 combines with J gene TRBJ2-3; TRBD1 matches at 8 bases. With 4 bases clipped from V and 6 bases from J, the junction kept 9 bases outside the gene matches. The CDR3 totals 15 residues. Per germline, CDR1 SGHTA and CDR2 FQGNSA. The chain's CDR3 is CASSSRTGLSDTQYF. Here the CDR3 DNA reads TGTGCCAGCAGCTCGAGGACAGGGCTCTCTGATACGCAGTATTTT.

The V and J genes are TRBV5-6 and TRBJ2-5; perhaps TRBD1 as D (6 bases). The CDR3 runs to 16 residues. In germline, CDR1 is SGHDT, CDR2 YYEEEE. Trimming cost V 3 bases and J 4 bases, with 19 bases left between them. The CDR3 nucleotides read TGTGCCAGCAGCTCCCGACAGGCCACGCTGGGAGAGACCCAGTACTTC. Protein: CASSSRQATLGETQYF.

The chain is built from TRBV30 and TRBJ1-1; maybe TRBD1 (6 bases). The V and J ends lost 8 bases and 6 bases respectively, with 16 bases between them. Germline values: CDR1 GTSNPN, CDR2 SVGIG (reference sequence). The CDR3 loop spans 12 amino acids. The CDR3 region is CAGGRVGPEAFF. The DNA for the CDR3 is TGTGCCGGGGGCAGGGTAGGCCCTGAAGCTTTCTTT. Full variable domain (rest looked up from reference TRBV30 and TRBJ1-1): SQTIHQWPATLVQPVGSPLSLECTVEGTSNPNLYWYRQAAGRGLQLLFYSVGIGQISSEVPQNLSASRPQDRQFILSSKKLLLSDSGFYLCAGGRVGPEAFFGQGTRLTVV.

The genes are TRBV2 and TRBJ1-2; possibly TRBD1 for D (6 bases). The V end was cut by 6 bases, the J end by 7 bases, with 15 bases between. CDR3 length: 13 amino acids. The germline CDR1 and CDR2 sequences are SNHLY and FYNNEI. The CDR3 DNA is TGTGCCAGCAGCCTCAGGGGTGCCAGTGGCTACACCTTC. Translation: CASSLRGASGYTF.

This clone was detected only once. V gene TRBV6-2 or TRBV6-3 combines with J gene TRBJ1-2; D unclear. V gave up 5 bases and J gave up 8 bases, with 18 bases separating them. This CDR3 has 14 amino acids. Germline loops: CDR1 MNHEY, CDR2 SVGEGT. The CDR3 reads CASSTPPLAIGYTF. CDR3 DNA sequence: TGTGCCAGCAGTACCCCCCCGCTCGCGATAGGCTACACCTTC.

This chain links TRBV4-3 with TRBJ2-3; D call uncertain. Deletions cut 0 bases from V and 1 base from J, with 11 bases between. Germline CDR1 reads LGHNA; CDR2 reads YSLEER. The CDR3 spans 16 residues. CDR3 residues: CASSQESARGTDTQYF. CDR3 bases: TGCGCCAGCAGCCAAGAGTCAGCCCGTGGCACAGATACGCAGTATTTT.

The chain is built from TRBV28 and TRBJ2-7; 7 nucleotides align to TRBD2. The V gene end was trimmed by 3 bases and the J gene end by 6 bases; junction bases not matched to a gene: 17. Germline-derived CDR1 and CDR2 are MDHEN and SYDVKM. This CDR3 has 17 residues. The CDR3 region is CASSFSPGGKSLREQYF. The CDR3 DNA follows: TGTGCCAGCAGTTTTTCCCCGGGGGGTAAATCGCTCCGCGAGCAGTACTTC.

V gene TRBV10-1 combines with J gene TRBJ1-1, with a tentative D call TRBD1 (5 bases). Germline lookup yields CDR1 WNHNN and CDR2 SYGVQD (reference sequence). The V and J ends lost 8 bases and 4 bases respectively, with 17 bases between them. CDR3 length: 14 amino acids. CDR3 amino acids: CASSMEWGTTEAFF. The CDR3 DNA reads TGCGCCAGCTCTATGGAATGGGGGACCACTGAAGCTTTCTTT.

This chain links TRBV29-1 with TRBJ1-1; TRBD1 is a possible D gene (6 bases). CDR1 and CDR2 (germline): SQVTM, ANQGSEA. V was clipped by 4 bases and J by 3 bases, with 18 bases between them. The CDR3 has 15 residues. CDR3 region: CSVVYSGGQDTEAFF. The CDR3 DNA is TGCAGCGTTGTTTACTCGGGGGGGCAGGACACTGAAGCTTTCTTT.

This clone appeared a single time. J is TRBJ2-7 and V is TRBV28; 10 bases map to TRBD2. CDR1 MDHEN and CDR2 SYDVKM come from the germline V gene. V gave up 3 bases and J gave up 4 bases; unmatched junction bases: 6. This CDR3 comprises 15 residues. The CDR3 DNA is TGTGCCAGCAGTTTCGCGGCTAGCGGGAGTTACGAGCAGTACTTC. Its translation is CASSFAASGSYEQYF.

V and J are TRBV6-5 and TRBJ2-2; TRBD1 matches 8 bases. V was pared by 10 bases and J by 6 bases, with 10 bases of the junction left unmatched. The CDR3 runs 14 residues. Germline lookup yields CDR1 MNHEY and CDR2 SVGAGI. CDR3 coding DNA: TGTGCCACCATCGGACAGGGTCCATCCGGGGAGCTGTTTTTT. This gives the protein CATIGQGPSGELFF.

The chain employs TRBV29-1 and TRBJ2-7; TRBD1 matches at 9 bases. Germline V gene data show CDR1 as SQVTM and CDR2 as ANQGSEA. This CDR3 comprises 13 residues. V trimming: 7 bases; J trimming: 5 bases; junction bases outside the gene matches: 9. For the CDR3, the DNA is TGCAGCGCCATGTTGGACAGGGGAGACGAGCAGTACTTC. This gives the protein CSAMLDRGDEQYF.

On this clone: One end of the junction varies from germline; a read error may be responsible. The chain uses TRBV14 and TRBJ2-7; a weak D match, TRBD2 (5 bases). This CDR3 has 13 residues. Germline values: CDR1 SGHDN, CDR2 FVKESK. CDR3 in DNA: TGTGCCAGCAGCCAAGACCCACTAGTCTCTCAGCACTTC. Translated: CASSQDPLVSQHF.

CDR3 sequence (DNA): TGTGCCAGCAGCGTCGATAGCGGGGGGGCCCCCACAGATACGCAGTATTTT. Amino acid sequence: CASSVDSGGAPTDTQYF. This sequence joins TRBV28 and TRBJ2-3; 11 bases fit TRBD2. This CDR3 contains 17 residues. V was pared by 6 bases and J by 2 bases, with 10 bases of the junction left unmatched. Germline V CDR1 and CDR2: MDHEN, SYDVKM.

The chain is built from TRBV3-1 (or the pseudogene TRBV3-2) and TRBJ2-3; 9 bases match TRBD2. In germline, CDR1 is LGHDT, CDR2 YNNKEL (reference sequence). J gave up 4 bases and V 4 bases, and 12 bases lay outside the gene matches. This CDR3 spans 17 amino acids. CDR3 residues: CASSPTYSGSGADTQYF. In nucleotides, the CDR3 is TGTGCCAGCAGCCCTACCTATAGCGGGAGTGGAGCAGATACGCAGTATTTT.

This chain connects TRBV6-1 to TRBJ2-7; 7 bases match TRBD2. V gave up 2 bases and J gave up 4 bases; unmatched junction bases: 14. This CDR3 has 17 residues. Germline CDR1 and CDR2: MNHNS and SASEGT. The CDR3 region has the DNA TGTGCCAGCAGTGAATCTGTCGGACTAGATGGTCGGTACGAGCAGTACTTC. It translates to CASSESVGLDGRYEQYF.

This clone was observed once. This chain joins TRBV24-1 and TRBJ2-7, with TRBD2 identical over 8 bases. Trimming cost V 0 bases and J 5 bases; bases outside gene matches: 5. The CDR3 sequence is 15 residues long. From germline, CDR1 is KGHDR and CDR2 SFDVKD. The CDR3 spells CATSDLAGGSDEQYF. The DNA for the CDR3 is TGTGCCACCAGTGATTTGGCGGGAGGATCAGACGAGCAGTACTTC.

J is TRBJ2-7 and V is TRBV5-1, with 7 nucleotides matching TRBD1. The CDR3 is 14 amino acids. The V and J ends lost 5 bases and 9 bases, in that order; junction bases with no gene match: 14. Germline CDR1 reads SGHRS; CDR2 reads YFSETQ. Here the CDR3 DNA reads TGCGCCAGCAGGCCGCAGGGGGACACCAGTGGGCAGTACTTC. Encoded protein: CASRPQGDTSGQYF.